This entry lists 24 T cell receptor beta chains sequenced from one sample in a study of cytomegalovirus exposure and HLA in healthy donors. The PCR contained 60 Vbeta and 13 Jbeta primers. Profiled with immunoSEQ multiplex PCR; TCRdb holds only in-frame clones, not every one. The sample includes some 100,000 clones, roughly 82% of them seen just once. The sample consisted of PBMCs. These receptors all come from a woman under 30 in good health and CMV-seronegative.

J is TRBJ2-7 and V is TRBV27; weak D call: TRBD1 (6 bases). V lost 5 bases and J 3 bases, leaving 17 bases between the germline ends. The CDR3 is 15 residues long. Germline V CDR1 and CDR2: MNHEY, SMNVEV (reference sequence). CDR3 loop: CASSGNPQGIYEQYF. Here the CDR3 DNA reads TGTGCCAGCAGTGGGAACCCACAGGGAATCTACGAGCAGTACTTC.

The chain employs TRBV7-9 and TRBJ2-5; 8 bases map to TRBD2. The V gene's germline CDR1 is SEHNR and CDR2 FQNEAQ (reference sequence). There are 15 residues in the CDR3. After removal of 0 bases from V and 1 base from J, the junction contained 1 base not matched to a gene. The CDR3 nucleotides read TGTGCCAGCAGCTTAGCAAGCGGGGGCCAAGAGACCCAGTACTTC. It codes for CASSLASGGQETQYF.

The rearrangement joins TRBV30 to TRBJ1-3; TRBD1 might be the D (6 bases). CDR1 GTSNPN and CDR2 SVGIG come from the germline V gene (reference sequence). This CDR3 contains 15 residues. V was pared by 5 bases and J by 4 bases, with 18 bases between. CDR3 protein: CAWGTGRAYGNTIYF. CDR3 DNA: TGTGCCTGGGGAACAGGGAGAGCTTACGGAAACACCATATATTTT.

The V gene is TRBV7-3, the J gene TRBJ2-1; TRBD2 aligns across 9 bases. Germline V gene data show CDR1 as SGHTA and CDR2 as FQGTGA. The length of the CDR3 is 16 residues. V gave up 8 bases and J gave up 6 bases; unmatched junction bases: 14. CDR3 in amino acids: CASGPTGTSRPNEQFF. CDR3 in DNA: TGTGCCAGCGGACCCACCGGGACTAGCCGCCCCAATGAGCAGTTCTTC.

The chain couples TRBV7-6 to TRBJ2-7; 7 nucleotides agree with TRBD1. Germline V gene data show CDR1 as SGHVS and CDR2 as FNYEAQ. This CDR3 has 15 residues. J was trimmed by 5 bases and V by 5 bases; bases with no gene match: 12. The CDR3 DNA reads TGTGCCAGCAGCACCGGACAGGCACCCTTCCACGAGCAGTACTTC. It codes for CASSTGQAPFHEQYF.

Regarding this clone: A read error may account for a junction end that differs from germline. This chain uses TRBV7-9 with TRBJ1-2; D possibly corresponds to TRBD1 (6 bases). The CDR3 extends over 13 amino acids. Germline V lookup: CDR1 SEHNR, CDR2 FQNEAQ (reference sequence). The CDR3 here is CSSSLGGAYGYTF. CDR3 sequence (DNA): TGTTCCAGCAGCTTAGGGGGAGCCTATGGCTACACCTTC.

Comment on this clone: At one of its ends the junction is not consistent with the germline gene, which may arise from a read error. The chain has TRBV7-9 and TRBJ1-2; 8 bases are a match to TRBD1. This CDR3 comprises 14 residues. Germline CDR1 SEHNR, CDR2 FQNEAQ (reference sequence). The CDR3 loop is CSSSLDRGVEGYTF. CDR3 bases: TGTTCCAGCAGTTTAGACAGGGGAGTTGAAGGCTACACCTTC.

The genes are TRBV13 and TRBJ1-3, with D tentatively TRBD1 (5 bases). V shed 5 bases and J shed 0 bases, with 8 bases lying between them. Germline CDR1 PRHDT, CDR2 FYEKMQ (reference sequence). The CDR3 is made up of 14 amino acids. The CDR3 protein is CASSRQLSGNTIYF. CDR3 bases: TGTGCCAGCAGCCGACAGCTCTCTGGAAACACCATATATTTT. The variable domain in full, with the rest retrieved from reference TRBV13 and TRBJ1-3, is AAGVIQSPRHLIKEKRETATLKCYPIPRHDTVYWYQQGPGQDPQFLISFYEKMQSDKGSIPDRFSAQQFSDYHSELNMSSLELGDSALYFCASSRQLSGNTIYFGEGSWLTVV.

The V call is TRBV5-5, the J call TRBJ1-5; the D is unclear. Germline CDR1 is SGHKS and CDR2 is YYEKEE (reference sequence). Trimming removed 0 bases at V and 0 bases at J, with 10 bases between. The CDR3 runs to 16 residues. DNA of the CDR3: TGTGCCAGCAGCTTGGAACCAGTTAATAGCAATCAGCCCCAGCATTTT. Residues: CASSLEPVNSNQPQHF.

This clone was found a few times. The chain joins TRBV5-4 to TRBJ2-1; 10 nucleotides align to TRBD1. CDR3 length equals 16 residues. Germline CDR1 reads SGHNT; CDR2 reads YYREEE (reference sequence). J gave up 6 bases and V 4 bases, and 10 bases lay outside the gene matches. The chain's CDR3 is CASSATRQGAGNEQFF. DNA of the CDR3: TGTGCCAGCAGCGCAACCCGACAGGGGGCAGGCAATGAGCAGTTCTTC.

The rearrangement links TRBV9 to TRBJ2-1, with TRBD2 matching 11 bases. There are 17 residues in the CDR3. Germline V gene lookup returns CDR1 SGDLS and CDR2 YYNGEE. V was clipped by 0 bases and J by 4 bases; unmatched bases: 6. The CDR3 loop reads CASSVGLAGGVYNEQFF. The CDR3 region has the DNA TGTGCCAGCAGCGTAGGGCTAGCGGGAGGTGTGTACAATGAGCAGTTCTTC.

The CDR3 DNA is TGCAGCGTTGGGGGACTAGCGGGAGTTTACGAGCAGTACTTC. This encodes CSVGGLAGVYEQYF. The chain employs TRBV29-1 and TRBJ2-7; 14 bases fit TRBD2. V lost 4 bases and J lost 4; bases outside the gene matches: 3. Germline V gene sequence: CDR1 SQVTM, CDR2 ANQGSEA. This CDR3 contains 14 residues.

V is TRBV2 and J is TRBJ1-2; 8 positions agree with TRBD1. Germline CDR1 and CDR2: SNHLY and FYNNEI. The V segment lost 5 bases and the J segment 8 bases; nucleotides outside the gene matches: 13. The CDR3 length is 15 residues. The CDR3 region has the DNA TGTGCCAGCAGTTATCTTCAACAGGGGGTTAGAGGCTACACCTTC. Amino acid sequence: CASSYLQQGVRGYTF.

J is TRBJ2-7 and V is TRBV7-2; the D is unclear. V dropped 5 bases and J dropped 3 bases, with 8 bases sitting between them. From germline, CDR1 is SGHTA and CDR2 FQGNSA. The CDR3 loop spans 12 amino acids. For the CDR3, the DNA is TGTGCCAGCAGCCCCCCGGTCTACGAGCAGTACTTC. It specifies CASSPPVYEQYF.

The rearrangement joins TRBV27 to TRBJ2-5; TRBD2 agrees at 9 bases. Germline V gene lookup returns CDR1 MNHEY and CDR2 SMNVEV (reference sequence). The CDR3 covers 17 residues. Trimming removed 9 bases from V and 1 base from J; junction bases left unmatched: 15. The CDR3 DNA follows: TGTGCCAGTGACTCTAGCGGGGTAGAAAGGGCCCAAGAGACCCAGTACTTC. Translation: CASDSSGVERAQETQYF.

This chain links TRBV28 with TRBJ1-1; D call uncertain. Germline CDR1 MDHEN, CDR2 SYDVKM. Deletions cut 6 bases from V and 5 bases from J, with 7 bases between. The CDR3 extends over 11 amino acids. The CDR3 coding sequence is TGTGCCAGCAGACGGGGTACTGAAGCTTTCTTT. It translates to CASRRGTEAFF.

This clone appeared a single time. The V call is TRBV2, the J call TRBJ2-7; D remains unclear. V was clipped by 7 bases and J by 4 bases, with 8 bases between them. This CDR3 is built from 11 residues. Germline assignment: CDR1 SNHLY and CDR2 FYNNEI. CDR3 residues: CASNRVYEQYF. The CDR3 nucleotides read TGTGCCAGCAATCGAGTATACGAGCAGTACTTC. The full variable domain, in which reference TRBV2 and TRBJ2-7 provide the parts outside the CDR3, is EPEVTQTPSHQVTQMGQEVILRCVPISNHLYFYWYRQILGQKVEFLVSFYNNEISEKSEIFDDQFSVERPDGSNFTLKIRSTKLEDSAMYFCASNRVYEQYFGPGTRLTVT.

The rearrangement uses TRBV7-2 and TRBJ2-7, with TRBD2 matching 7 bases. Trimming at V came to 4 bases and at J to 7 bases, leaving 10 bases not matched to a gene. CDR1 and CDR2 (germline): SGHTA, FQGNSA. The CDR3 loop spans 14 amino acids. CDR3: CASSSNGLGSEQYF. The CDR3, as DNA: TGTGCCAGCAGCTCAAACGGACTAGGGTCGGAGCAGTACTTC.

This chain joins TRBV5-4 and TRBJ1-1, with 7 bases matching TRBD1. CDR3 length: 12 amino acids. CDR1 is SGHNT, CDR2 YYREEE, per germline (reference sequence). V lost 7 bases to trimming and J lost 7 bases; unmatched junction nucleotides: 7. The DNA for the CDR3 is TGTGCCAGCTCCGAGGGGGCCGTTGAAGCTTTCTTT. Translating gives CASSEGAVEAFF.

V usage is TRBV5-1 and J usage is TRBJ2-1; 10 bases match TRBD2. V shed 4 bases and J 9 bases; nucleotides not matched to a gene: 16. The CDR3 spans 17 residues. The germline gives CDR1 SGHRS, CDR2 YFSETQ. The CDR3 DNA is TGCGCCAGCAGCACTACCTTAGCGGGGGGAGGTTCCGGTGAGCAGTTCTTC. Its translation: CASSTTLAGGGSGEQFF.

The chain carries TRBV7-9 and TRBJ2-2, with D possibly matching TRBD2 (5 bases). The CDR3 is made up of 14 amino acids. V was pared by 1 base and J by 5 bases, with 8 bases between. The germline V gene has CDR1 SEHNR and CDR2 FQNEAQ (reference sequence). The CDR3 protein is CASSLEGETGELFF. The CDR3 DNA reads TGTGCCAGCAGCTTAGAGGGAGAAACCGGGGAGCTGTTTTTT.

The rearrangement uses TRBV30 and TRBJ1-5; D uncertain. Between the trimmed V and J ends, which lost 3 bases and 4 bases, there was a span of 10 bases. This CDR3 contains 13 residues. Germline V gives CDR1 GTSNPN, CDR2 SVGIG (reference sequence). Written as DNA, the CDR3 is TGTGCCTGGAGCACCACGGAGAATCAGCCCCAGCATTTT. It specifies CAWSTTENQPQHF.

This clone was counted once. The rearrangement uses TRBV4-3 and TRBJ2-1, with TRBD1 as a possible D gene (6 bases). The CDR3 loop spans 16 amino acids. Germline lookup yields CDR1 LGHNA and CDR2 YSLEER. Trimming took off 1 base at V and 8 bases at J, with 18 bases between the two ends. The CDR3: CASSQVPQGGMHEQFF. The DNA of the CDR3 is TGCGCCAGCAGCCAAGTGCCACAGGGCGGTATGCATGAGCAGTTCTTC.

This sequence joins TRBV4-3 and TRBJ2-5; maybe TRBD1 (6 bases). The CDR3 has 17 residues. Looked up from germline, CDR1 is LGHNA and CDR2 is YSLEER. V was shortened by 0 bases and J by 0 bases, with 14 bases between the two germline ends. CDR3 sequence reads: CASSQEAGTLYQETQYF. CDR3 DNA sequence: TGCGCCAGCAGCCAAGAGGCCGGGACACTGTACCAAGAGACCCAGTACTTC.